This TCR beta chain was sequenced for a study of T cell changes during pregnancy in multiple sclerosis. The CDR3 runs to 16 residues. Data came from immunoSEQ multiplex PCR; TCRdb stores just in-frame clones and leaves some out. The sample includes about 110,000 clones, 80% to 95% of them seen just once. V and J are TRBV12-1 and TRBJ1-5; the table's D call, TRBD1, has no DNA check behind it. TRBV12-1 counts as a pseudogene. The TCR was taken from a female donor with multiple sclerosis, enrolled in a pregnancy study. Sequencing was performed on peripheral blood, taken after pregnancy. CDR3 DNA sequence: TGTGCCAGCAGCTTTTCCGCACAGAGAGGCAATCAGCCCCAGCATTTT. Protein: CASSFSAQRGNQPQHF.